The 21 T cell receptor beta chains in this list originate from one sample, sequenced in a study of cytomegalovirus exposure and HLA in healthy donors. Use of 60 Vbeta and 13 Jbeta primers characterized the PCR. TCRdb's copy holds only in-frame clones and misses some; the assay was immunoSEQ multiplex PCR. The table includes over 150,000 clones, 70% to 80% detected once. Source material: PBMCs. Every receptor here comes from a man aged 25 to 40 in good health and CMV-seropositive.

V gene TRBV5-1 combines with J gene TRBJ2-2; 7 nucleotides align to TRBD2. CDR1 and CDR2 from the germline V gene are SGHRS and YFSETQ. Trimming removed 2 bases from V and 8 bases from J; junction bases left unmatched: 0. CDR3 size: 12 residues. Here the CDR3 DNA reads TGCGCCAGCAGCTTAGCGGGAGGGGAGCTGTTTTTT. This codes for CASSLAGGELFF.

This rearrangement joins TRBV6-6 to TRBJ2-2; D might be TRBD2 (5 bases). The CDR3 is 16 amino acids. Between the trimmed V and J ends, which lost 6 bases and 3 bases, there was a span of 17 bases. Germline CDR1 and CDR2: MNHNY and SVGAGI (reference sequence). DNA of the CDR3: TGTGCCAGCAGACACCAAATGGCGGGCGACACCGGGGAGCTGTTTTTT. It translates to CASRHQMAGDTGELFF.

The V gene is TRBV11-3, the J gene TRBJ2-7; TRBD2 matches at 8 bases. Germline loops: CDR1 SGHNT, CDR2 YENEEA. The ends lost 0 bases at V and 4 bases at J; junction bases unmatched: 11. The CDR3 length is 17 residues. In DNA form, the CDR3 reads TGTGCCAGCAGCTTAGAACAGCCGGGGAGCGGGAGTTACGAGCAGTACTTC. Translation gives CASSLEQPGSGSYEQYF.

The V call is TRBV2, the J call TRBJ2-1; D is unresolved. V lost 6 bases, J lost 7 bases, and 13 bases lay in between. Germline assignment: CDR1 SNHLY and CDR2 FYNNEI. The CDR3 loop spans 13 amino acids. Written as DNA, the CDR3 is TGTGCCAGCAGCCAGGTAGTAACGAATGAGCAGTTCTTC. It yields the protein CASSQVVTNEQFF.

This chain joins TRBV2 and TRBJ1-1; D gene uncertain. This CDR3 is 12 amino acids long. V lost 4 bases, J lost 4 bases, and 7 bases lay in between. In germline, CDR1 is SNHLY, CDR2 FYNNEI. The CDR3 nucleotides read TGTGCCAGCAGTGTTCATAGCACTGAAGCTTTCTTT. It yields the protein CASSVHSTEAFF.

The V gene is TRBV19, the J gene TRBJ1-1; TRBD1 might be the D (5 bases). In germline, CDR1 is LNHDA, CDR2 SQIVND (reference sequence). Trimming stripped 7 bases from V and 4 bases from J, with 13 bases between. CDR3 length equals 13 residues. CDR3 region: CASTPREGTEAFF. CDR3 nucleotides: TGTGCCAGTACCCCCAGGGAGGGCACTGAAGCTTTCTTT.

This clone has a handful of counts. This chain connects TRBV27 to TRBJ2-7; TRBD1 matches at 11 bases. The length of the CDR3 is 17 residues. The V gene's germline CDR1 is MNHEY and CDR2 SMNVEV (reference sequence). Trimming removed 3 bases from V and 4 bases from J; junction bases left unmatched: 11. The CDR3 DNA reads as TGTGCCAGCAGTTTTGACTTCCGGGACAGGGGGTTATACGAGCAGTACTTC. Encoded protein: CASSFDFRDRGLYEQYF.

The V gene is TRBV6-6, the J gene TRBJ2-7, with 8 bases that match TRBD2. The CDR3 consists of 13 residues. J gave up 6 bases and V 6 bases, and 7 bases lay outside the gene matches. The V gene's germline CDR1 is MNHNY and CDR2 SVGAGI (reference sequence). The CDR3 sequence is CASSQTSDLEQYF. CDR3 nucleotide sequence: TGTGCCAGCAGCCAGACTAGCGACCTCGAGCAGTACTTC.

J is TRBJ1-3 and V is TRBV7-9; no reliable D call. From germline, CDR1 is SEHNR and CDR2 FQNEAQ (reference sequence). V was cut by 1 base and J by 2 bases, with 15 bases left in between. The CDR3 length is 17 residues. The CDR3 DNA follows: TGTGCCAGCAGCTTAGGTTTGAGGGTCGGAGCTGGAAACACCATATATTTT. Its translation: CASSLGLRVGAGNTIYF.

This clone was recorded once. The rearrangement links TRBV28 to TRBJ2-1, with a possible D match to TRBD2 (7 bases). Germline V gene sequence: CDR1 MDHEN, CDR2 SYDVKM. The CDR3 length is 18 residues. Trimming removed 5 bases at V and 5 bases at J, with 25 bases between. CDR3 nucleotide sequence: TGTGCCAGCAGTACCCGGGCAGGGGCTAGCGGCCCCAACAATGAGCAGTTCTTC. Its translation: CASSTRAGASGPNNEQFF.

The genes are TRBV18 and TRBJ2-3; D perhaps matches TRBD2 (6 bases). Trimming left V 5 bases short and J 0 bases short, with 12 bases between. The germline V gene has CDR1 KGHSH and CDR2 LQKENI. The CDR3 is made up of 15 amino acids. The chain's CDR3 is CASSNSSASTDTQYF. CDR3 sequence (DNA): TGTGCCAGCTCAAATTCTAGCGCCAGCACAGATACGCAGTATTTT.

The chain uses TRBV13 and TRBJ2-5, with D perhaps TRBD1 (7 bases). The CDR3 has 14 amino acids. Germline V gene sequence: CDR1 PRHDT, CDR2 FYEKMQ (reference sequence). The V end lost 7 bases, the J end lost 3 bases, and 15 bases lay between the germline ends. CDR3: CASTNRGGEETQYF. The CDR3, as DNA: TGTGCCAGCACCAACAGGGGAGGAGAAGAGACCCAGTACTTC.

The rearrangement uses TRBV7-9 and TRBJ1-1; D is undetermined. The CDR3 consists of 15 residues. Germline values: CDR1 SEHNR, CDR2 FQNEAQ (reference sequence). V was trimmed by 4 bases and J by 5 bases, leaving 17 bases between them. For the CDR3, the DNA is TGTGCCAGCAGCTCCCACACGCCAACGGGTACTGAAGCTTTCTTT. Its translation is CASSSHTPTGTEAFF.

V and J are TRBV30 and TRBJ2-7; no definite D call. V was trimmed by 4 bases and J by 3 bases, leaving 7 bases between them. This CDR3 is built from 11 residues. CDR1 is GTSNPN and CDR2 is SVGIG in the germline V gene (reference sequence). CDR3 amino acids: CAWTHSYEQYF. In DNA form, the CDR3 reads TGTGCCTGGACCCACAGCTACGAGCAGTACTTC.

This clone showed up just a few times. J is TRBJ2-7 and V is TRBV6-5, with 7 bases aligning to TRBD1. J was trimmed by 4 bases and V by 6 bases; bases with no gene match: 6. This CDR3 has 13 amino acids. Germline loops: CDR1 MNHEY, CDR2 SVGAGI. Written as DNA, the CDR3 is TGTGCCAGCAGGGAAGGACAGGATTACGAGCAGTACTTC. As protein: CASREGQDYEQYF.

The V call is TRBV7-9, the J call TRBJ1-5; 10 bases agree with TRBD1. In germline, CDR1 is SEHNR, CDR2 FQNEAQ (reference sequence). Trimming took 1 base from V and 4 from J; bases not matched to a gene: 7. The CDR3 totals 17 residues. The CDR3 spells CASSLVRGQGINQPQHF. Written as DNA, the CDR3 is TGTGCCAGCAGCTTAGTACGGGGACAGGGGATTAATCAGCCCCAGCATTTT.

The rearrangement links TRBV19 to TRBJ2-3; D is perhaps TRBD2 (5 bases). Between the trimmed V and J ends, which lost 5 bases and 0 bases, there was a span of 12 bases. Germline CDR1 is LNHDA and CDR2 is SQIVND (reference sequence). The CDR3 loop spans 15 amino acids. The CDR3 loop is CASSPGIFSTDTQYF. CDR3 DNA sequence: TGTGCCAGTAGTCCGGGAATTTTTAGCACAGATACGCAGTATTTT.

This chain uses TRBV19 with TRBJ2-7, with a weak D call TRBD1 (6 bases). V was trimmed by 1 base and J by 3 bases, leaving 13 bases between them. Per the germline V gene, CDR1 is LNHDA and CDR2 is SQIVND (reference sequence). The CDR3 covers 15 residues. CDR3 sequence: CASSIVAGDNYEQYF. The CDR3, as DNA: TGTGCCAGTAGTATAGTGGCAGGGGATAACTACGAGCAGTACTTC.

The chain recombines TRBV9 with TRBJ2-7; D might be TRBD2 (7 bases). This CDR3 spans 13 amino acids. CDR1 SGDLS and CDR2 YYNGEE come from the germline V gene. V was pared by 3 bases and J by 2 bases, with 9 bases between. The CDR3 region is CASSEGGAYEQYF. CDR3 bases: TGTGCCAGCAGCGAGGGGGGGGCCTACGAGCAGTACTTC.

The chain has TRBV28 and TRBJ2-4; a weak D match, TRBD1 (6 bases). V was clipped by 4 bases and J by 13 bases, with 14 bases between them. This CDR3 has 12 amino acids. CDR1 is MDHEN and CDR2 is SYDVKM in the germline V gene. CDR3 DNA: TGTGCCAGCAGTTCCCCCCGGGACAAGCAGTACTTC. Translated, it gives CASSSPRDKQYF.

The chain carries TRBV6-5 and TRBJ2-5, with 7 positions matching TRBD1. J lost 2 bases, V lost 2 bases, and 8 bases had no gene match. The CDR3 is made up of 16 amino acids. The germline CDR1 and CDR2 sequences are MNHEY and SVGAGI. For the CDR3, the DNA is TGTGCCAGCAGTTACAAGGGGGCAGGATCTCAAGAGACCCAGTACTTC. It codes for CASSYKGAGSQETQYF.